The clone carrying this T cell receptor (beta chain) was counted once. Its cognate antigen is unknown. The sample originates from a study of OX40 agonist ivuxolimab in advanced cancers. Using immunoSEQ multiplex PCR, the repertoire was profiled, and TCRdb retains in-frame clones only, with some absent. The table records tens of thousands of clones, about 89% of them present only once. General study points: Both blood CD4+ and CD8+ T cells showed clonal growth by week 6 at 0.1 to 3.0 mg/kg. Among some nonresponders, normalized T-cell clonal expansion was also low. The expanded peripheral T cells' antigen specificity was not determined.

Sampling times: baseline, cycle 4 day 1, cycle 7 day 1. CDR1 is MDHEN, CDR2 SYDVKM, per germline. The CDR3 has 15 amino acids. The V gene lost 2 bases and the J gene lost 0 bases, with 10 bases spanning the gap. Sequencing used CD4+ or CD8+ T cells sorted from blood, obtained in a trial of the OX40 agonist ivuxolimab. This rearrangement joins TRBV28 to TRBJ1-1, with unresolved D. The sequence came from an adult with an advanced solid tumor such as melanoma, head and neck, liver or kidney cancer. CDR3 in amino acids: CASSLSLRMNTEAFF. For the CDR3, the DNA is TGTGCCAGCAGTTTAAGTCTAAGAATGAACACTGAAGCTTTCTTT.